This TCR beta chain was found in a study of blood T cell repertoires in COVID-19. Study information: Researchers got acute and convalescent COVID-19 samples from the United States, Italy and Spain. Sample material is recorded as cDNA or gDNA derived from T cells, B-cell-depleted T cells, or PBMCs.

In the original processing: From reference gene primer amplification, estimates of nucleated cell counts were derived. TCRdb's table, derived via immunoSEQ multiplex PCR, lists solely in-frame clones and lacks some. V, J and clone size are those of that table, while D and trimming were read from the DNA. The sample has around 180,000 clones, roughly 80% seen once. Trimming took 3 bases from V and 0 from J, leaving 9 bases between them. In germline, CDR1 is MNHNS, CDR2 SASEGT. The CDR3 extends over 14 amino acids. The chain combines TRBV6-1 with TRBJ2-7; D remains ambiguous. Sequenced: peripheral blood. This TCR came from a man in his sixties with active or convalescent COVID-19. The CDR3 coding sequence is TGTGCCAGCAGTGATCTGGAGCTCTCCTACGAGCAGTACTTC. Its translation: CASSDLELSYEQYF.